This T cell receptor beta chain was obtained from a study of blood T cell repertoires in COVID-19. This table comes from immunoSEQ multiplex PCR, and its TCRdb copy is limited to in-frame clones, with some not included. The table lists fewer than 350,000 clones, approximately 86% of them singletons. With 3 bases clipped from V and 3 bases from J, the junction kept 14 bases outside the gene matches. This CDR3 has 19 residues. Per the germline V gene, CDR1 is LGHDT and CDR2 is YNNKEL (reference sequence). The sequenced sample consisted of peripheral blood. This receptor was obtained from a man younger than 35 with active or convalescent COVID-19. The rearrangement uses TRBV3-1 (or the pseudogene TRBV3-2) and TRBJ2-7; 13 bases agree with TRBD2. The CDR3 DNA follows: TGTGCCAGCAGCCACTCGACGGTGACTAGCGGGGGGACTGTCTACGAGCAGTACTTC. It yields the protein CASSHSTVTSGGTVYEQYF.